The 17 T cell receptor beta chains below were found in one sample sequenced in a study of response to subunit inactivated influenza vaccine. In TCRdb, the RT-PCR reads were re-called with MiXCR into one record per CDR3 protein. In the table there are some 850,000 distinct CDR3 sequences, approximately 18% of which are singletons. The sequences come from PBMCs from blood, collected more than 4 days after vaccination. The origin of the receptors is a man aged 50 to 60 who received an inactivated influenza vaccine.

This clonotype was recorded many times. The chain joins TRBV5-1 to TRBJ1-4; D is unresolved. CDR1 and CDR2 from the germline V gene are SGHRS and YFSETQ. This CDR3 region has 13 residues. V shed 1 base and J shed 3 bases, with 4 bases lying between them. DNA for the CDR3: TGCGCCAGCAGCTTGACACCTAATGAAAAACTGTTTTTT. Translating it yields CASSLTPNEKLFF.

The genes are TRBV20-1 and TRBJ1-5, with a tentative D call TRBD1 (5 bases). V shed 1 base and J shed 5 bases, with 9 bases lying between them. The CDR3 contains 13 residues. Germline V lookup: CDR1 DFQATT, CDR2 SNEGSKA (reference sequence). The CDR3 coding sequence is TGCAGTGCTAGAGTCCCGGGGCATCAGCCCCAGCATTTT. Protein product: CSARVPGHQPQHF.

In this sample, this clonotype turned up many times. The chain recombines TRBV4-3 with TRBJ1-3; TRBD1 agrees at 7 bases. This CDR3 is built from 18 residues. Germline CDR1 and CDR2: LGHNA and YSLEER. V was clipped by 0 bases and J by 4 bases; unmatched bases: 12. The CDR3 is CASSQDLHWTGLGNTIYF. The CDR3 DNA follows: TGCGCCAGCAGCCAAGATCTGCACTGGACAGGTCTGGGAAACACCATATATTTT.

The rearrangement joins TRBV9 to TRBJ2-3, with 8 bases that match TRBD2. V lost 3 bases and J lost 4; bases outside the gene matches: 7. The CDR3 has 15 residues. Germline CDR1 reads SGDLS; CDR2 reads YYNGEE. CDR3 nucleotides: TGTGCCAGCAGCGCCGGGACTAGTTTTTCAGATACGCAGTATTTT. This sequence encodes CASSAGTSFSDTQYF.

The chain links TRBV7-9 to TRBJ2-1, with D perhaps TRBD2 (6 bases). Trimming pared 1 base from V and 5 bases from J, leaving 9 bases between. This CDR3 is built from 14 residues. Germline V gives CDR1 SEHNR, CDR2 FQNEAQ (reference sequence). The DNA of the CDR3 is TGTGCCAGCAGCTTAGACACGGGGGACAATGAGCAGTTCTTC. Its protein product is CASSLDTGDNEQFF.

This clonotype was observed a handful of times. CDR3 nucleotides: TGTGCCAGCAGTTACGGTGGCGGGAGTGGTTACGAGCAGTACTTC. Translated: CASSYGGGSGYEQYF. This sequence joins TRBV6-5 and TRBJ2-7; 7 bases are shared with TRBD2. Germline loops: CDR1 MNHEY, CDR2 SVGAGI. J gave up 4 bases and V 2 bases, and 8 bases lay outside the gene matches. The CDR3 runs 15 residues.

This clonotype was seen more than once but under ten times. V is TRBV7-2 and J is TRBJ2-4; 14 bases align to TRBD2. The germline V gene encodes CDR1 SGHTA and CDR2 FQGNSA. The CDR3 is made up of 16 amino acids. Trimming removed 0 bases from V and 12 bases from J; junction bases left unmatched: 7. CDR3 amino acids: CASSLAPGLAGDSQYF. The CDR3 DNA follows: TGTGCCAGCAGCTTAGCTCCGGGACTAGCGGGGGACAGTCAGTACTTC.

The CDR3 loop reads CASSQGGRGQYNEQFF. The CDR3 nucleotides read TGTGCCAGCAGCCAAGGTGGGCGGGGGCAGTACAATGAGCAGTTCTTC. V usage is TRBV3-1 and J usage is TRBJ2-1; TRBD2 might be the D (7 bases). The CDR3 loop spans 16 amino acids. The germline V gene has CDR1 LGHDT and CDR2 YNNKEL (reference sequence). V gave up 1 base and J gave up 4 bases, with 14 bases separating them.

The CDR3 DNA is TGTGCCTGGAGCTGGGCAGATAGCACAGATACGCAGTATTTT. This encodes CAWSWADSTDTQYF. V gene TRBV30 combines with J gene TRBJ2-3, with D hard to call. The germline V gene has CDR1 GTSNPN and CDR2 SVGIG (reference sequence). The CDR3 totals 14 residues. V was trimmed by 3 bases and J by 0 bases, leaving 10 bases between them.

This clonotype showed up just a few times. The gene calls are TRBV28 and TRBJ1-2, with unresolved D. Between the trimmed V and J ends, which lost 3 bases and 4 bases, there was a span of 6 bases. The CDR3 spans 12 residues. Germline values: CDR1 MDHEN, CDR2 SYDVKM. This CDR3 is CASSFEGYGYTF. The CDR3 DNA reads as TGTGCCAGCAGTTTTGAGGGCTATGGCTACACCTTC.

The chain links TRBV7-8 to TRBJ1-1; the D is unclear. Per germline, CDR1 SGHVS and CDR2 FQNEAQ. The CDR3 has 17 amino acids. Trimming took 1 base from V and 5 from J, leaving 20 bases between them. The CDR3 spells CASSLGSWRIMRTEAFF. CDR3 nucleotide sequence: TGTGCCAGCAGCTTAGGCTCGTGGAGGATTATGAGGACTGAAGCTTTCTTT.

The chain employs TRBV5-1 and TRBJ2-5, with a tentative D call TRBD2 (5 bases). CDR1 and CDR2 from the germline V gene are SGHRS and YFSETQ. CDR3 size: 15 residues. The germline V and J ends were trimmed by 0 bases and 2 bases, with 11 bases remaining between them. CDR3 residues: CASSLVGVPQETQYF. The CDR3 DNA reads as TGCGCCAGCAGCTTGGTCGGGGTCCCTCAAGAGACCCAGTACTTC.

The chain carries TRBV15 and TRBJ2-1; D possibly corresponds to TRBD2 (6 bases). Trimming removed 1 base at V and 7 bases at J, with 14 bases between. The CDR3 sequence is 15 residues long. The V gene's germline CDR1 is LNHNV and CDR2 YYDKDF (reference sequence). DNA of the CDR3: TGTGCCACCAGCAGAGCCGGGTTGAGCGGGAATGAGCAGTTCTTC. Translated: CATSRAGLSGNEQFF.

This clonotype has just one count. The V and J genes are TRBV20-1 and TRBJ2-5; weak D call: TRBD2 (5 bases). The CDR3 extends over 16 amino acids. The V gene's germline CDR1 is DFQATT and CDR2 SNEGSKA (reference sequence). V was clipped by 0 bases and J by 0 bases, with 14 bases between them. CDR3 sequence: CSARDWAREYQETQYF. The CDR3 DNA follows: TGCAGTGCTAGAGATTGGGCAAGGGAGTACCAAGAGACCCAGTACTTC.

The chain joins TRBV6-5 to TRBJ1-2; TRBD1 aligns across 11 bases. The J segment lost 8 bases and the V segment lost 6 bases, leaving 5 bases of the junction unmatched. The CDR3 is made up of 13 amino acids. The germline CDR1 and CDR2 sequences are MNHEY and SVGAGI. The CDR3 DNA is TGTGCCAGCAGATTAGGGACAGGGGGAGGCTACACCTTC. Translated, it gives CASRLGTGGGYTF.

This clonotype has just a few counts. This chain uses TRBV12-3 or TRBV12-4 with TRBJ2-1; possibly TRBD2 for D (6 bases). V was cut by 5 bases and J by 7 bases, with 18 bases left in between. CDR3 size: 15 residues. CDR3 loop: CASSLGTGIQNEQFF. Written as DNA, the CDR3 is TGTGCCAGCAGTCTGGGGACTGGAATTCAGAATGAGCAGTTCTTC.

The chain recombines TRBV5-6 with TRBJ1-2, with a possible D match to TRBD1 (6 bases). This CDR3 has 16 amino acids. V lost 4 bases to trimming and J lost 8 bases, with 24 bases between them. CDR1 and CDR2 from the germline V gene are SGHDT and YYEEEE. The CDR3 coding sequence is TGTGCCAGCAGCCCCGGGACAAAGTGGATCATTGGGGGCTACACCTTC. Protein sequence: CASSPGTKWIIGGYTF.